This TCR beta chain was retrieved from a study of identical twins. At least ten counts were recorded for this clonotype. The antigen remains undetermined. Study outcomes and limitations: In monozygotic twins, models underestimated the sharing of out-of-frame TCR alpha. Out-of-frame alpha sequences that twins shared showed excess low generation probability. Within cord blood, abundant beta clonotypes carried fewer insertions, but memory repertoires showed no such trend.

CDR3 length equals 12 residues. Between the trimmed V and J ends, which lost 6 bases and 2 bases, there was a span of 8 bases. CDR1 is MDHEN, CDR2 SYDVKM, per germline. Via MiXCR, TCRdb re-called the 5' RACE reads, giving one row per CDR3 protein. The profile shows some 1,700,000 distinct CDR3 sequences, about 31% of them singletons. The sequence was obtained from a newborn girl in good health. The source material was cord blood. The chain employs TRBV28 and TRBJ2-7; D ambiguous. This CDR3 reads CASSKAPYEQYF. In nucleotides, the CDR3 is TGTGCCAGCAGCAAAGCGCCCTACGAGCAGTACTTC.